This TCR beta chain was profiled in a study of CD4 T cell repertoires in COVID-19 listed by TCRdb under 2021. Background for the entire study: For cross-reactivity analysis, CFSE-low cells were expanded with IL-2 for less than eleven days, then relabeled and restimulated with spike proteins from other coronaviruses. Naturally processed CD4+ T cell responses to SARS-CoV-2 spike and nucleoprotein were characterized in COVID-19-recovered individuals, and clonal composition was assessed by TCR Vbeta sequencing. TCR Vbeta repertoire analysis of SARS-CoV-2-reactive T cells was conducted at the subset level in three recovered individuals.

The library was produced with the immunoSEQ multiplex PCR assay. From the authors' description of their analysis: The Chao-Jaccard similarity index and the number of shared clonotypes were used to measure repertoire overlap between subsets. Not all clones reach the TCRdb copy of this immuneACCESS table, which keeps in-frame sequences only. Checked studies attribute under half of the gap to unresolved V genes and leave the rest unexplained. V, J and clone size derive from that table, while D and trimming were established from the DNA sequence. Counted in this sample were 65,000 to 95,000 clones; around four fifths of them appeared once. The ten most abundant clones make up about 0.58% of the sample. The research as a whole found: Several of the most expanded SARS-CoV-2-reactive clonotypes were present in two or all three memory subsets, which suggests intraclonal diversification. Between roughly 7 and 26% of SARS-CoV-2 clonotypes were also detected in SARS-CoV and/or HKU1 spike-stimulated secondary cultures, consistent with cross-reactivity.

With regard to this clone: Its antigen is currently not known. There are no base qualities to consult, and no much larger clone falls within one base.

Explained via the paper, the time point label denotes: sample from a COVID-19-recovered individual after infection. The donors were patients who had recovered from mild-to-severe COVID-19. Memory T cell samples that were not cultured were sequenced immediately after ex vivo isolation. From peripheral blood mononuclear cells, the researchers isolated CD4+ total memory, central memory, effector memory and circulating T follicular helper cells. Trimming takes 6 bases from V and 1 base from J, and the germline ends sit 18 bases apart. The CDR3 goes from the cysteine to the phenylalanine over 16 residues. The read is trimmed to its CDR3 DNA, 48 bases read in frame from base 1. CDR1 and CDR2, looked up from the germline V gene (reference sequence), are LNHDA and SQIVND.

The receptor was isolated from a human donor who had COVID-19. The receptor chain draws on TRBV19 and TRBJ1-1; a confident D gene designation cannot be given. Specimen: CD4+ T cells from peripheral blood, collected after recovery from COVID-19. The CDR3 sequence is CASRPRVGGENTEAFF. Here is the DNA: TGTGCCAGTAGGCCCCGGGTCGGCGGGGAGAACACTGAAGCTTTCTTT.